The 18 T cell receptor beta chains presented below share a single source sample, sequenced in a study of siplizumab effects on memory and regulatory T cells. TCRdb keeps only in-frame clones here, not all; method: immunoSEQ multiplex PCR. Here the sample spans about 100,000 clones, about 91% being singletons. What was sequenced was CD4+ T cells sorted from blood. Receptor source: a human donor in good health.

V gene TRBV10-3 combines with J gene TRBJ2-7; no clear D gene. The germline V gene encodes CDR1 ENHRY and CDR2 SYGVKD. V lost 5 bases to trimming and J lost 3 bases, with 11 bases between them. CDR3 length: 13 amino acids. This CDR3 is CAISSGPDYEQYF. In DNA form, the CDR3 reads TGTGCCATCAGTTCCGGGCCAGACTACGAGCAGTACTTC.

V usage is TRBV4-1 and J usage is TRBJ1-2; D not resolved. CDR1 is MGHRA, CDR2 YSYEKL, per germline. This CDR3 is built from 15 residues. V lost 3 bases, J lost 2 bases, and 13 bases lay in between. CDR3 residues: CASSQLWAGNYGYTF. CDR3 nucleotide sequence: TGCGCCAGCAGCCAGCTGTGGGCAGGCAACTATGGCTACACCTTC.

The chain has TRBV7-2 and TRBJ1-3; TRBD1 is a possible D gene (5 bases). CDR1 and CDR2 from the germline V gene are SGHTA and FQGNSA. CDR3 size: 16 residues. Trimming pared 1 base from V and 3 bases from J, leaving 13 bases between. CDR3 region: CASSLEGAGRGNTIYF. CDR3 coding DNA: TGTGCCAGCAGCTTAGAGGGTGCGGGACGTGGAAACACCATATATTTT.

The rearrangement links TRBV19 to TRBJ2-5, with TRBD1 matching 7 bases. Germline values: CDR1 LNHDA, CDR2 SQIVND (reference sequence). The CDR3 runs to 15 residues. The ends lost 6 bases at V and 5 bases at J; junction bases unmatched: 12. CDR3: CASSPGQTFPETQYF. DNA for the CDR3: TGTGCCAGTAGCCCGGGACAGACCTTTCCGGAGACCCAGTACTTC.

This chain joins TRBV7-2 and TRBJ2-7; the match to TRBD2 covers 12 bases. The V gene end was trimmed by 5 bases and the J gene end by 4 bases; junction bases not matched to a gene: 9. CDR3 length equals 16 residues. Germline V gene sequence: CDR1 SGHTA, CDR2 FQGNSA. The CDR3: CASSRNPSGGEYEQYF. Here the CDR3 DNA reads TGTGCCAGCAGCCGCAACCCTAGCGGGGGGGAGTACGAGCAGTACTTC.

The CDR3 DNA reads as TGTGCCAGCAGTCCCCGCACAGATACGCAGTATTTT. Translation: CASSPRTDTQYF. The chain combines TRBV2 with TRBJ2-3; no clear D. The CDR3 runs to 12 residues. Germline loops: CDR1 SNHLY, CDR2 FYNNEI. V was cut by 5 bases and J by 1 base, with 4 bases left in between. Supplemented by reference TRBV2 and TRBJ2-3, the full variable domain reads EPEVTQTPSHQVTQMGQEVILRCVPISNHLYFYWYRQILGQKVEFLVSFYNNEISEKSEIFDDQFSVERPDGSNFTLKIRSTKLEDSAMYFCASSPRTDTQYFGPGTRLTVL.

The chain couples TRBV6-1 to TRBJ1-2, with 7 nucleotides matching TRBD1. The CDR3 length is 16 residues. V lost 3 bases and J lost 3; bases outside the gene matches: 10. From germline, CDR1 is MNHNS and CDR2 SASEGT. This chain's CDR3 is CASSDGRGNADYGYTF. The CDR3 DNA reads TGTGCCAGCAGTGACGGCAGGGGGAATGCGGACTATGGCTACACCTTC.

Concerning this clone: Compared with germline, one end of the junction differs, possibly owing to a read error. The V call is TRBV4-3, the J call TRBJ1-5; 7 bases align to TRBD1. Germline CDR1 LGHNA, CDR2 YSLEER. There are 15 residues in the CDR3. The CDR3 DNA follows: TGCGCCAGCAGCCAAGATGGACAGGTCAATCAGCTCCAGCATTTT. This encodes CASSQDGQVNQLQHF.

The genes are TRBV2 and TRBJ2-7; maybe TRBD1 (5 bases). The CDR3 has 12 residues. Germline V lookup: CDR1 SNHLY, CDR2 FYNNEI. V was shortened by 5 bases and J by 2 bases, with 7 bases between the two germline ends. The CDR3 protein is CASSKGPYEQYF. In DNA, the CDR3 is TGTGCCAGCAGTAAGGGGCCCTACGAGCAGTACTTC.

The J gene is TRBJ2-3, the V gene TRBV28; weak D call: TRBD2 (5 bases). Germline V gene data show CDR1 as MDHEN and CDR2 as SYDVKM. There are 20 residues in the CDR3. V lost 11 bases, J lost 1 base, and 34 bases lay in between. Here the CDR3 reads CAGPGFKREPTRLRTDTQYF. CDR3 in DNA: TGTGCCGGTCCCGGGTTTAAAAGGGAGCCGACCCGACTCCGCACAGATACGCAGTATTTT.

V gene TRBV18 combines with J gene TRBJ2-2; TRBD1 agrees at 7 bases. The CDR3 runs to 13 residues. The junction had 0 bases not matched to a gene; V was cut back by 4 bases and J by 4 bases. Germline V lookup: CDR1 KGHSH, CDR2 LQKENI. The DNA for the CDR3 is TGTGCCAGCTCACGGGACAGCACCGGGGAGCTGTTTTTT. Translated: CASSRDSTGELFF. The whole variable domain, remainder taken from reference TRBV18 and TRBJ2-2, is NAGVMQNPRHLVRRRGQEARLRCSPMKGHSHVYWYRQLPEEGLKFMVYLQKENIIDESGMPKERFSAEFPKEGPSILRIQQVVRGDSAAYFCASSRDSTGELFFGEGSRLTVL.

This chain connects TRBV6-5 to TRBJ1-6; D remains ambiguous. The germline V gene has CDR1 MNHEY and CDR2 SVGAGI. The CDR3 extends over 13 amino acids. The V gene lost 5 bases and the J gene lost 10 bases, with 12 bases spanning the gap. The CDR3 is CASSITARSPLHF. For the CDR3, the DNA is TGTGCCAGCAGTATAACAGCGAGATCACCCCTCCACTTT.

The rearrangement uses TRBV2 and TRBJ2-7; possible D gene TRBD1, 6 bases. Looked up from germline, CDR1 is SNHLY and CDR2 is FYNNEI. Trimming removed 7 bases from V and 1 base from J, with 11 bases in between. The CDR3 runs to 13 residues. The DNA for the CDR3 is TGTGCCAGCAAGGGGGACGGATCCTACGAGCAGTACTTC. Translation gives CASKGDGSYEQYF.

The V and J genes are TRBV10-1 and TRBJ1-6; D call uncertain. The V and J ends lost 5 bases and 10 bases respectively, with 12 bases between them. CDR1 WNHNN and CDR2 SYGVQD come from the germline V gene (reference sequence). This CDR3 comprises 13 residues. The chain's CDR3 is CASSKQRNSPLHF. The CDR3 DNA follows: TGCGCCAGCAGTAAACAGCGTAACTCACCCCTCCACTTT.

The chain employs TRBV7-9 and TRBJ2-1; 9 bases are shared with TRBD2. The V segment lost 1 base and the J segment 6 bases; nucleotides outside the gene matches: 7. Germline V gene lookup returns CDR1 SEHNR and CDR2 FQNEAQ (reference sequence). The CDR3 covers 16 residues. The CDR3 sequence is CASSLGSAGGRNEQFF. The CDR3 region has the DNA TGTGCCAGCAGCTTAGGTTCCGCGGGGGGGCGCAATGAGCAGTTCTTC.

This chain connects TRBV19 to TRBJ2-5; 9 bases map to TRBD1. The CDR3 totals 16 residues. V shed 5 bases, J shed 4 bases, and the junction held 11 bases outside the gene matches. Looked up from germline, CDR1 is LNHDA and CDR2 is SQIVND (reference sequence). The CDR3 DNA is TGTGCCAGTAGTGCCACAGGGGGCGCTTTAGGAGAGACCCAGTACTTC. This encodes CASSATGGALGETQYF.

The V and J genes are TRBV7-2 and TRBJ2-1; D might be TRBD2 (7 bases). The CDR3 loop spans 14 amino acids. Trimming shortened V by 1 base and J by 10 bases, and 14 bases separated the two germline ends. Germline loops: CDR1 SGHTA, CDR2 FQGNSA. The CDR3 region has the DNA TGTGCCAGCAGCTTAGAGGGGGGGTCCTTCGAGCAGTTCTTC. Translating it yields CASSLEGGSFEQFF.

This sequence joins TRBV25-1 and TRBJ1-1, with D uncertain. Trimming pared 5 bases from V and 1 base from J, leaving 8 bases between. CDR3 length: 13 residues. Germline lookup yields CDR1 MGHDK and CDR2 SYGVNS. Here the CDR3 DNA reads TGTGCCAGCAGTCCCCGGGGGAACACTGAAGCTTTCTTT. It codes for CASSPRGNTEAFF.